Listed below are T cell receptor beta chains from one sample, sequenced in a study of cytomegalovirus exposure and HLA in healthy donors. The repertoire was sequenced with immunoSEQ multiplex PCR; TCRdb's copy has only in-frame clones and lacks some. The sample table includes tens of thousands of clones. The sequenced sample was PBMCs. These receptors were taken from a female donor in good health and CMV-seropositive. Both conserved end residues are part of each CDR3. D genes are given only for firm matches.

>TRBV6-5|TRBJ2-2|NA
CASTPSGPGELFF
TGTGCCAGCACCCCAAGTGGGCCCGGGGAGCTGTTTTTT
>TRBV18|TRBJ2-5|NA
CASSPGNQETQYF
TGTGCCAGCTCACCAGGCAACCAAGAGACCCAGTACTTC
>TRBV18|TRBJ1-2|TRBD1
CASSPPRMTGPNYGYTF
TGTGCCAGCTCACCCCCCCGAATGACAGGGCCTAACTATGGCTACACCTTC
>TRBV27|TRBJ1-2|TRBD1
CASSFTGANGYTF
TGTGCCAGCAGTTTCACAGGGGCTAATGGCTACACCTTC
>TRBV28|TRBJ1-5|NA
CASSYGYGVSQPQHF
TGTGCCAGCAGTTACGGTTACGGAGTTAGCCAGCCCCAGCATTTT
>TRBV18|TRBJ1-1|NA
CASSRDTNTEAFF
TGTGCCAGCTCACGGGACACTAACACTGAAGCTTTCTTT
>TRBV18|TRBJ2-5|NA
CASSRGTFQETQYF
TGTGCCAGCTCACGCGGGACTTTTCAAGAGACCCAGTACTTC
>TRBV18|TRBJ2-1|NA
CASSPTADGSYNEQFF
TGTGCCAGCTCACCGACCGCGGATGGTTCCTACAATGAGCAGTTCTTC
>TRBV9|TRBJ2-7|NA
CASSDQGYEQYF
TGTGCCAGCAGCGACCAGGGGTACGAGCAGTACTTC
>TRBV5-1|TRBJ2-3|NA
CASSLRLDTDTQYF
TGCGCCAGCAGCTTGCGTCTAGACACAGATACGCAGTATTTT
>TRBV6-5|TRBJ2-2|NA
CASSYDAGTVGELFF
TGTGCCAGCAGTTATGATGCGGGAACAGTCGGGGAGCTGTTTTTT
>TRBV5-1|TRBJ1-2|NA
CASSLAGQARNYGYTF
TGCGCCAGCAGCTTGGCCGGCCAGGCTCGAAACTATGGCTACACCTTC
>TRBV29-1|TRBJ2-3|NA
CSGNRYTDTQYF
TGCAGCGGGAACAGATACACAGATACGCAGTATTTT
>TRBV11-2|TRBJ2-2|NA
CASSPRLEGLNTGELFF
TGTGCCAGCAGCCCCCGGTTGGAGGGGCTGAACACCGGGGAGCTGTTTTTT
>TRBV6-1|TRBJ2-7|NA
CASTPGVAYEQYF
TGTGCCAGCACGCCGGGAGTGGCCTACGAGCAGTACTTC
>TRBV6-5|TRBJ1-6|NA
CASSLGFNNSPLHF
TGTGCCAGCAGTTTGGGCTTCAATAATTCACCCCTACACTTT
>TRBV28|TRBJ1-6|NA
CASMASGDNSPLHF
TGTGCCAGCATGGCGTCAGGGGATAATTCACCCCTCCACTTT
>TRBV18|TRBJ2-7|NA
CASSSSADRTPAF
TGTGCCAGCTCATCCTCGGCGGACCGGACACCTGCTTTC
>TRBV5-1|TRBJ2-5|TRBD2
CASSLALAGGPTRAQYF
TGCGCCAGCAGCTTGGCCTTAGCGGGGGGCCCCACCCGGGCCCAGTACTTC
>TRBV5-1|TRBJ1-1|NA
CASSLEGQNTEAFF
TGCGCCAGCAGCTTGGAAGGACAGAACACTGAAGCTTTCTTT
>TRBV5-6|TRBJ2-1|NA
CASSLAGLASYNEQFF
TGTGCCAGCAGCTTGGCGGGCCTAGCATCCTACAATGAGCAGTTCTTC
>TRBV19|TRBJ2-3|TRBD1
CASSPMTGGGTDTQYF
TGTGCCAGTAGTCCTATGACAGGGGGAGGCACAGATACGCAGTATTTT
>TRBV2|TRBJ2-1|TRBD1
CASRRDRGPNEQFF
TGTGCCAGCAGGCGGGACAGGGGGCCGAATGAGCAGTTCTTC
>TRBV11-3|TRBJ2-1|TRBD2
CASSSLAGGGYEQFF
TGTGCCAGCAGCTCTCTAGCGGGGGGGGGATATGAGCAGTTCTTC
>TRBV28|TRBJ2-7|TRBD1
CASSPGGTGGYEQYF
TGTGCCAGCAGCCCGGGGGGGACAGGGGGCTACGAGCAGTACTTC
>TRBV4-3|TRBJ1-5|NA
CASSQDPVTAYSNQPQHF
TGCGCCAGCAGCCAAGATCCAGTGACAGCATATAGCAATCAGCCCCAGCATTTT
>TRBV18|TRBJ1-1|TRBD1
CASSPGQGANTEAFF
TGTGCCAGCTCTCCTGGACAGGGGGCGAACACTGAAGCTTTCTTT
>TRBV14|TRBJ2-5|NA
CASSQLTFQETQYF
TGTGCCAGCAGCCAATTAACATTCCAAGAGACCCAGTACTTC
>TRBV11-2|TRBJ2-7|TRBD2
CASSYRGGGLSYEQYF
TGTGCCAGCAGCTACCGGGGGGGAGGGTTATCCTACGAGCAGTACTTC
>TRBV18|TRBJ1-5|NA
CASSPPPGNQPQHF
TGTGCCAGCTCACCGCCCCCCGGGAATCAGCCCCAGCATTTT
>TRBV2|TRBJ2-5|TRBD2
CASSETSGNQETQYF
TGTGCCAGCAGTGAGACTAGCGGGAACCAAGAGACCCAGTACTTC
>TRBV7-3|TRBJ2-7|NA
CAPHLRGYYEQYF
TGTGCCCCCCATCTCCGGGGTTACTACGAGCAGTACTTC
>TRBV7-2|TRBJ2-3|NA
CASSRGYTDTQYF
TGTGCCAGCAGCCGGGGATACACAGATACGCAGTATTTT
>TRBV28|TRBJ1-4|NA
CASSSGTTNEKLFF
TGTGCCAGCAGTTCGGGGACAACTAATGAAAAACTGTTTTTT
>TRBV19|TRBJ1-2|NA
CASSIAGVYGYTF
TGTGCCAGTAGTATTGCAGGGGTCTATGGCTACACCTTC
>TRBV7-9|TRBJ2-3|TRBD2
CASSIASGPTDTQYF
TGTGCCAGCAGCATTGCTAGCGGTCCCACAGATACGCAGTATTTT
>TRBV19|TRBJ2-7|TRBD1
CASSDRGLYEQYF
TGTGCCAGTAGCGACAGGGGGCTCTACGAGCAGTACTTC
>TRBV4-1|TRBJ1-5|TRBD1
CASSQVGQGNQPQHF
TGCGCCAGCAGCCAAGTAGGACAGGGAAATCAGCCCCAGCATTTT
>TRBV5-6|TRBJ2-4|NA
CASSLERFRSKNIQYF
TGTGCCAGCAGCTTGGAGAGGTTTAGGTCCAAAAACATTCAGTACTTC
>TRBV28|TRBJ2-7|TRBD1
CASGSNQGAYEQYF
TGTGCCAGCGGGTCGAATCAGGGGGCCTACGAGCAGTACTTC
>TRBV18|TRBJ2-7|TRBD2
CASSPPSGSRYEQYF
TGTGCCAGCTCACCACCCAGCGGGAGTCGCTACGAGCAGTACTTC